Shown below are 23 T cell receptor beta chains from a single sample sequenced in a study of T cell responses to AZD1222 COVID-19 vaccine. Measured with immunoSEQ multiplex PCR; TCRdb has only the in-frame clones, and not every one. The table lists about 160,000 clones, 80% to 95% of them singletons, with more than 3% in the top ten. The sequencing used peripheral blood, collected 28 days after the second AZD1222 dose. The receptors here all came from an adult who received the AZD1222 COVID-19 vaccine.

This rearrangement joins TRBV6-2 or TRBV6-3 to TRBJ1-4, with D perhaps matching TRBD1 (6 bases). This CDR3 spans 15 amino acids. Looked up from germline, CDR1 is MNHEY and CDR2 is SVGEGT. The V and J ends lost 0 bases and 1 base respectively, with 6 bases between them. CDR3 in amino acids: CASSYSRGTNEKLFF. CDR3 in DNA: TGTGCCAGCAGTTACTCCAGGGGAACTAATGAAAAACTGTTTTTT.

The chain uses TRBV15 and TRBJ2-2; D might be TRBD1 (5 bases). Germline lookup yields CDR1 LNHNV and CDR2 YYDKDF (reference sequence). Between the trimmed V and J ends, which lost 0 bases and 0 bases, there was a span of 8 bases. The CDR3 sequence is 16 residues long. The CDR3 bases are TGTGCCACCAGCAGAGAAAGGGGAACGAACACCGGGGAGCTGTTTTTT. Its translation is CATSRERGTNTGELFF.

The CDR3 is CASSLFRSQETQYF. CDR3 DNA: TGTGCCAGCAGCTTATTTAGATCTCAAGAGACCCAGTACTTC. This chain connects TRBV7-9 to TRBJ2-5, with unresolved D. The CDR3 runs 14 residues. The germline V gene encodes CDR1 SEHNR and CDR2 FQNEAQ (reference sequence). The V gene lost 2 bases and the J gene lost 2 bases, with 9 bases spanning the gap.

J is TRBJ1-4 and V is TRBV6-1, with D uncertain. Per germline, CDR1 MNHNS and CDR2 SASEGT. CDR3 length: 17 amino acids. V was clipped by 2 bases and J by 8 bases, with 21 bases between them. The CDR3 spells CASSENINQQRREKLFF. CDR3 DNA: TGTGCCAGCAGTGAAAATATTAACCAGCAGAGGAGGGAAAAACTGTTTTTT.

This clone was recorded a few times. The same CDR3 is also encoded by other DNA sequences in this sample. The chain has TRBV7-9 and TRBJ1-5; D is undetermined. Germline lookup yields CDR1 SEHNR and CDR2 FQNEAQ (reference sequence). This CDR3 spans 15 amino acids. V gave up 5 bases and J gave up 6 bases, with 17 bases separating them. CDR3 protein: CASSNDPEEGQPQHF. CDR3 bases: TGTGCCAGCAGCAACGACCCGGAGGAGGGTCAGCCCCAGCATTTT.

The chain uses TRBV6-5 and TRBJ1-3; D uncertain. This CDR3 is built from 15 residues. CDR1 and CDR2 (germline): MNHEY, SVGAGI. V shed 6 bases and J shed 2 bases, with 14 bases lying between them. The CDR3 DNA sequence: TGTGCCAGCAGGAAGGGCGGAGGGCCTGGAAACACCATATATTTT. Its translation: CASRKGGGPGNTIYF.

This rearrangement joins TRBV7-9 to TRBJ1-1; D not certain. Germline V gene sequence: CDR1 SEHNR, CDR2 FQNEAQ (reference sequence). Trimming removed 1 base from V and 4 bases from J, with 4 bases in between. This CDR3 region has 12 residues. The CDR3 spells CASSLGLTEAFF. For the CDR3, the DNA is TGTGCCAGCAGCTTAGGGCTCACTGAAGCTTTCTTT.

V usage is TRBV5-1 and J usage is TRBJ1-1; TRBD1 aligns across 7 bases. Losses at the gene ends were 3 bases for V and 4 bases for J; bases not matched to a gene: 9. This CDR3 has 15 residues. In germline, CDR1 is SGHRS, CDR2 YFSETQ. In DNA, the CDR3 is TGCGCCAGCAGCTCGAAGGCAGGGGGGAGCACTGAAGCTTTCTTT. This sequence encodes CASSSKAGGSTEAFF.

This clone was observed a single time. This chain links TRBV27 with TRBJ2-7; D not resolved. The CDR3 totals 13 residues. CDR1 and CDR2 (germline): MNHEY, SMNVEV (reference sequence). V lost 3 bases, J lost 6 bases, and 12 bases lay in between. CDR3 sequence (DNA): TGTGCCAGCAGTTTGGCTCCTAAGGTCGAGCAGTACTTC. As protein: CASSLAPKVEQYF.

The rearrangement joins TRBV3-1 (or the pseudogene TRBV3-2) to TRBJ1-1; D uncertain. There are 15 residues in the CDR3. Trimming cost V 3 bases and J 4 bases, with 15 bases left between them. Germline CDR1 reads LGHDT; CDR2 reads YNNKEL (reference sequence). The CDR3 reads CASSQGLGGSTEAFF. CDR3 coding DNA: TGTGCCAGCAGCCAGGGTTTAGGAGGGAGCACTGAAGCTTTCTTT.

This clone was observed a handful of times. The chain carries TRBV5-1 and TRBJ1-1; 8 positions agree with TRBD1. The CDR3 runs 13 residues. V was pared by 4 bases and J by 7 bases, with 6 bases of the junction left unmatched. Germline CDR1 SGHRS, CDR2 YFSETQ. The CDR3 is CASSPRGQGEAFF. The CDR3 DNA sequence: TGCGCCAGCAGCCCCCGAGGACAGGGTGAAGCTTTCTTT.

The chain has TRBV7-8 and TRBJ1-1, with D possibly TRBD1 on 6 matching bases. CDR3 length: 17 residues. V shed 7 bases and J shed 4 bases, with 25 bases lying between them. CDR1 is SGHVS and CDR2 is FQNEAQ in the germline V gene. CDR3 nucleotides: TGTGCCAGCACCCCAAGGGGGAGACAAGGCTGGGGCACTGAAGCTTTCTTT. This gives the protein CASTPRGRQGWGTEAFF. The full variable domain, rest sourced from reference TRBV7-8 and TRBJ1-1, is GAGVSQSPRYKVAKRGQDVALRCDPISGHVSLFWYQQALGQGPEFLTYFQNEAQLDKSGLPSDRFFAERPEGSVSTLKIQRTQQEDSAVYLCASTPRGRQGWGTEAFFGQGTRLTVV.

The chain recombines TRBV7-9 with TRBJ1-1; possible D gene TRBD1, 5 bases. The CDR3 contains 15 residues. The germline V and J ends were trimmed by 1 base and 0 bases, with 9 bases remaining between them. CDR1 is SEHNR, CDR2 FQNEAQ, per germline (reference sequence). The CDR3 sequence: CASSLEGTVNTEAFF. As DNA, the CDR3 is TGTGCCAGCAGCTTAGAGGGGACGGTGAACACTGAAGCTTTCTTT.

The chain recombines TRBV24-1 with TRBJ1-1; a possible D gene is TRBD1 (5 bases). Trimming removed 4 bases from V and 0 bases from J, with 8 bases in between. The CDR3 has 14 residues. Germline V gives CDR1 KGHDR, CDR2 SFDVKD. The chain's CDR3 is CATSDAGLNTEAFF. Written as DNA, the CDR3 is TGTGCCACCAGTGACGCGGGACTGAACACTGAAGCTTTCTTT.

This chain uses TRBV18 with TRBJ1-1; 9 bases align to TRBD1. The V segment lost 5 bases and the J segment 11 bases; nucleotides outside the gene matches: 9. Germline lookup yields CDR1 KGHSH and CDR2 LQKENI. This CDR3 comprises 13 residues. CDR3 region: CASSSQGAQGAFF. The CDR3 nucleotides read TGTGCCAGCTCATCACAGGGGGCGCAGGGGGCTTTCTTT. The full variable domain, in which reference TRBV18 and TRBJ1-1 provide the parts outside the CDR3, is NAGVMQNPRHLVRRRGQEARLRCSPMKGHSHVYWYRQLPEEGLKFMVYLQKENIIDESGMPKERFSAEFPKEGPSILRIQQVVRGDSAAYFCASSSQGAQGAFFGQGTRLTVV.

The chain couples TRBV18 to TRBJ2-2, with D possibly TRBD1 on 7 matching bases. This CDR3 comprises 15 residues. V was clipped by 3 bases and J by 5 bases, with 13 bases between them. Germline V CDR1 and CDR2: KGHSH, LQKENI. The chain's CDR3 is CASSPEGARTGELFF. The CDR3, as DNA: TGTGCCAGCTCACCGGAGGGGGCGCGGACCGGGGAGCTGTTTTTT.

This CDR3 reads CASSERQGGVATNEKLFF. CDR3 bases: TGTGCCAGCAGCGAAAGACAGGGGGGTGTTGCAACTAATGAAAAACTGTTTTTT. The chain links TRBV9 to TRBJ1-4; 9 bases fit TRBD1. Germline CDR1 is SGDLS and CDR2 is YYNGEE. V gave up 3 bases and J gave up 0 bases; unmatched junction bases: 9. The CDR3 is 18 amino acids.

This chain connects TRBV25-1 to TRBJ2-1, with 9 bases matching TRBD2. The CDR3 is made up of 13 amino acids. V was clipped by 9 bases and J by 10 bases; unmatched bases: 10. Germline V CDR1 and CDR2: MGHDK, SYGVNS. DNA of the CDR3: TGTGCCAGTCGACTAGCGGCGGAGGGGGAGCAGTTCTTC. This codes for CASRLAAEGEQFF.

V usage is TRBV2 and J usage is TRBJ2-7; 8 nucleotides agree with TRBD1. The CDR3 covers 15 residues. V was clipped by 4 bases and J by 2 bases; unmatched bases: 7. Per germline, CDR1 SNHLY and CDR2 FYNNEI. CDR3 coding DNA: TGTGCCAGCAGTGTCGTTGGACAGGGTGCCTACGAGCAGTACTTC. This gives the protein CASSVVGQGAYEQYF.

V is TRBV6-5 and J is TRBJ1-1; no definite D call. This CDR3 contains 12 residues. Germline CDR1 MNHEY, CDR2 SVGAGI. Between the trimmed V and J ends, which lost 6 bases and 3 bases, there was a span of 8 bases. CDR3 in amino acids: CASSAPHTEAFF. The DNA for the CDR3 is TGTGCCAGCAGCGCCCCCCACACTGAAGCTTTCTTT.

The gene calls are TRBV5-6 and TRBJ1-2; TRBD1 might be the D (5 bases). The CDR3 spans 13 residues. Germline lookup yields CDR1 SGHDT and CDR2 YYEEEE. V lost 1 base, J lost 4 bases, and 8 bases lay in between. CDR3 DNA: TGTGCCAGCAGCTTGCCAGGGACCTATGGCTACACCTTC. Its protein product is CASSLPGTYGYTF.

The chain has TRBV12-5 and TRBJ2-1; TRBD2 matches at 12 bases. Trimming took 6 bases from V and 4 from J; bases not matched to a gene: 4. The CDR3 runs to 15 residues. Germline V gives CDR1 LGHNT, CDR2 FRNRAP. The CDR3 DNA is TGTGCTAGTGGAGTCCTAGCGGGAGGGTACAATGAGCAGTTCTTC. Translated: CASGVLAGGYNEQFF.

The gene calls are TRBV5-4 and TRBJ1-3; 11 nucleotides line up with TRBD1. V was pared by 4 bases and J by 8 bases, with 5 bases of the junction left unmatched. The CDR3 runs 14 residues. Germline-derived CDR1 and CDR2 are SGHNT and YYREEE (reference sequence). The CDR3 is CASSRDRGIHTIYF. CDR3 sequence (DNA): TGTGCCAGCAGCCGGGACAGGGGGATACACACCATATATTTT.